This TCR beta chain was obtained from a study of T cell changes during pregnancy in multiple sclerosis. Germline lookup yields CDR1 SGHNT and CDR2 YYREEE (reference sequence). The CDR3 covers 15 residues. The junction had 9 bases not matched to a gene; V was cut back by 4 bases and J by 10 bases. Libraries were prepared by immunoSEQ multiplex PCR; TCRdb keeps only in-frame clonotypes and omits some of them. Of about 61,000 clones in the sample, more than 80% were seen once. The receptor was derived from a female donor in good health, enrolled as a control in a pregnancy study. Sequencing used peripheral blood, obtained in the first trimester of pregnancy. The chain links TRBV5-4 to TRBJ2-1; 12 bases line up with TRBD1. The CDR3 protein is CASSVTGTGGREQFF. The CDR3 coding sequence is TGTGCCAGCAGCGTCACCGGGACAGGGGGCAGGGAGCAGTTCTTC.